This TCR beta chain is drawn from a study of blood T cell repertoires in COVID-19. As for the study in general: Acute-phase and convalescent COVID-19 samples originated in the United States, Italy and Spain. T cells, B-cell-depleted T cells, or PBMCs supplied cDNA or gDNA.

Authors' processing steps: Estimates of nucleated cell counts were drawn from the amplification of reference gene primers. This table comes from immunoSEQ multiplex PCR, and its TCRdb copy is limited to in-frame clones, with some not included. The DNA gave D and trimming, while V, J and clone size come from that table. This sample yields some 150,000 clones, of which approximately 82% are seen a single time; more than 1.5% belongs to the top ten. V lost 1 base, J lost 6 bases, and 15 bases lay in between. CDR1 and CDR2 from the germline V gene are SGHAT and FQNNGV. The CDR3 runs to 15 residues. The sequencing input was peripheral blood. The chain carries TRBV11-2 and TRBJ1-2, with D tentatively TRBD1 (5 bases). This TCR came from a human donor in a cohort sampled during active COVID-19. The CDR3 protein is CASSLVGDSVDGYTF. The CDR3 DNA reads TGTGCCAGCAGCTTAGTAGGCGACAGTGTCGATGGCTACACCTTC.